A selection of T cell receptor beta chains follows, all from one sample in a study of cytomegalovirus exposure and HLA in healthy donors. TCRdb's table, derived via immunoSEQ multiplex PCR, lists solely in-frame clones and lacks some. The sample lists roughly 160,000 clones, under 85% occurring once. Sequencing used PBMCs. These receptors were obtained from a woman in her late teens or twenties in good health and CMV-seropositive. The CDR3 runs from the conserved cysteine through the conserved F or W. The D gene is left open where the match is weak. Where a row states a size, it is once, few, many or the class of an expanded clone; other rows omit it.

>TRBJ2-1|TRBV5-1|.|TRBD2|17
TGCGCCAGCAGCTCGGGGGGGAGCGGGGGGACCTACAATGAGCAGTTCTTC
CASSSGGSGGTYNEQFF
>TRBJ1-2|TRBV30|.|.|11
TGTGCCTGGATGACAGGTTGGGGCTACACCTTC
CAWMTGWGYTF
>TRBJ1-3|TRBV6-1|.|.|16
TGTGCCAGCAGTGAAGAACCAGATTCCTCTGGAAACACCATATATTTT
CASSEEPDSSGNTIYF
>TRBJ2-7|TRBV5-1|.|TRBD2|16
TGCGCCAGCAGCCCCTCTAGCGGGGGGGCCGGTCGCGAGCAGTACTTC
CASSPSSGGAGREQYF
>TRBJ1-5|TRBV6-5|.|.|13
TGTGCCAGCAGCGTGGACAGAGATCAGCCCCAGCATTTT
CASSVDRDQPQHF
>TRBJ1-1|TRBV2|few|.|14
TGTGCCAGCAGGAGACTAGACATGAACACTGAAGCTTTCTTT
CASRRLDMNTEAFF
>TRBJ1-2|TRBV19|.|.|18
TGTGCCAGTAGTAACCATCGGGGACTTGCACCCTCAAACTATGGCTACACCTTC
CASSNHRGLAPSNYGYTF
>TRBJ2-3|TRBV27|.|TRBD1|14
TGTGCCAGCATGGACAGGACCTTCACAGATACGCAGTATTTT
CASMDRTFTDTQYF
>TRBJ2-7|TRBV7-8|.|TRBD2|16
TGTGCCAGCATCCCCGCGGCGGGGGGCCTCGCCTACGAGCAGTACTTC
CASIPAAGGLAYEQYF
>TRBJ2-5|TRBV2|.|.|13
TGTGCCAGCAGTGATCCCGACTTAGAGACCCAGTACTTC
CASSDPDLETQYF
>TRBJ1-3|TRBV10-3|.|.|15
TGTGCCATCACCGATAAACAGGGCGCTGGAAACACCATATATTTT
CAITDKQGAGNTIYF
>TRBJ2-5|TRBV4-3|.|.|14
TGCGCCAGCAGCCAAGGTATTAGCAGAGAGACCCAGTACTTC
CASSQGISRETQYF
>TRBJ1-4|TRBV7-8|.|.|20
TGTGCCAGCAGCTTTGATATTTGGGGGGGAGCATTATCAACTAATGAAAAACTGTTTTTT
CASSFDIWGGALSTNEKLFF
>TRBJ2-7|TRBV19|.|TRBD1|16
TGTGCCAGTAGCGGGACAGGCGGGCTCAGCTCCTACGAGCAGTACTTC
CASSGTGGLSSYEQYF
>TRBJ1-1|TRBV5-1|.|.|11
TGCGCCAGCAGCTCGGGGGCTGAAGCTTTCTTT
CASSSGAEAFF
>TRBJ1-3|TRBV4-3|few|TRBD1|15
TGCGCCAGCAGCCAAACAGGGGGCTCTGGAAACACCATATATTTT
CASSQTGGSGNTIYF
>TRBJ1-1|TRBV2|.|.|15
TGTGCCAGCAGTGACGACCAGGGTATGAACACTGAAGCTTTCTTT
CASSDDQGMNTEAFF
>TRBJ2-3|TRBV4-2|.|TRBD2|18
TGTGCCAGCAGCCAAGAAGACCCCTGGACTAGCGGGGGGTATACGCAGTATTTT
CASSQEDPWTSGGYTQYF
>TRBJ1-3|TRBV7-2|.|.|16
TGTGCCAGCAGCTTAGGGGATCCGGGGACTGGAAACACCATATATTTT
CASSLGDPGTGNTIYF
>TRBJ2-7|TRBV6-1|few|.|14
TGTGCCAGCAGTAACGAGCAGGGTCCCTACGAGCAGTACTTC
CASSNEQGPYEQYF
>TRBJ2-1|TRBV5-4|.|.|15
TGTGCCAGCAGCTTGGGTGGGGGGAGCTACAATGAGCAGTTCTTC
CASSLGGGSYNEQFF
>TRBJ2-1|TRBV30|.|TRBD1|15
TGTGCCTGGACGACGGGGACAGGGGGTTACAATGAGCAGTTCTTC
CAWTTGTGGYNEQFF
>TRBJ1-1|TRBV6-5|.|.|13
TGTGCCAGCAGTAGAGACAAGGACACTGAAGCTTTCTTT
CASSRDKDTEAFF
>TRBJ2-7|TRBV14|.|TRBD2|15
TGTGCCAGCAGCCTTAGACTAGCGGGGACCGGGGAGCAGTACTTC
CASSLRLAGTGEQYF
>TRBJ2-1|TRBV10-3|.|TRBD2|17
TGTGCCACGGGGGATAGCGGGGGGCAAACCGGCTACAATGAGCAGTTCTTC
CATGDSGGQTGYNEQFF
>TRBJ2-2|TRBV19|.|.|14
TGTGCCAGTAGTATACTGGACACCACCGGGGAGCTGTTTTTT
CASSILDTTGELFF
>TRBJ2-5|TRBV9|.|TRBD2|15
TGTGCCAGCAGCGTAGCGGGGACTACCCAAGAGACCCAGTACTTC
CASSVAGTTQETQYF
>TRBJ1-2|TRBV7-2|.|.|14
TGTGCCAGCAGCCTCGTGGACAGAAACTATGGCTACACCTTC
CASSLVDRNYGYTF
>TRBJ1-4|TRBV6-1|.|.|14
TGTGCCAGCGCCCCGTTAGTGGGAGGTGAAAAACTGTTTTTT
CASAPLVGGEKLFF
>TRBJ2-1|TRBV27|once|TRBD2|16
TGTGCCAGCAGTTTTCCCAGCGGGGGGGCACTCGGTGAGCAGTTCTTC
CASSFPSGGALGEQFF
>TRBJ2-7|TRBV11-2|.|.|15
TGTGCCAGCAGCTTACCCAAAAACGGGGGCTACGAGCAGTACTTC
CASSLPKNGGYEQYF
>TRBJ2-7|TRBV11-1|.|.|15
TGTGCCAGCAGCTTACTACCCAGGGGGGCCTACGAGCAGTACTTC
CASSLLPRGAYEQYF
>TRBJ1-1|TRBV9|.|TRBD1|15
TGTGCCAGCAGCGCATCGGGACAGGGGGCTACTGAAGCTTTCTTT
CASSASGQGATEAFF
>TRBJ2-1|TRBV5-1|.|.|17
TGCGCCAGCAGCTTGGCCTACGGGGAACCGGTCTACAATGAGCAGTTCTTC
CASSLAYGEPVYNEQFF
>TRBJ1-2|TRBV4-2|.|.|14
TGTGCCAGCAGCCAAGACCTACAGGTCAATGGCTACACCTTC
CASSQDLQVNGYTF
>TRBJ1-2|TRBV15|few|.|14
TGTGCCACCAGCAGAGAGAGACAGGTGAGCGGCTACACCTTC
CATSRERQVSGYTF
>TRBJ1-2|TRBV15|.|.|15
TGTGCCACCAGCAGATATTTTGGACAGCTATATGGCTACACCTTC
CATSRYFGQLYGYTF
>TRBJ2-7|TRBV5-1|.|TRBD2|15
TGCGCCAGCAGCTTGTTGGGGGGGGACTCCTACGAGCAGTACTTC
CASSLLGGDSYEQYF
>TRBJ2-4|TRBV5-4|few|TRBD2|16
TGTGCCAGCAGCTTGGCCGCTAGCGGGGGGGGAAACATTCAGTACTTC
CASSLAASGGGNIQYF
>TRBJ2-2|TRBV15|few|.|13
TGTGCCACCAGCAGAGAACTAGCCGGGGAGCTGTTTTTT
CATSRELAGELFF